This T cell receptor (beta chain) is from a study of cytomegalovirus exposure and HLA in healthy donors. This CDR3 region has 15 residues. Trimming cost V 6 bases and J 1 base, with 13 bases left between them. CDR1 MNHEY and CDR2 SVGAGI come from the germline V gene. Generated by immunoSEQ multiplex PCR, the TCRdb table keeps only in-frame clones and is missing some. Of around 140,000 clones listed, 89% are singletons. This TCR was recovered from a woman younger than 35 in good health and CMV-seronegative. J is TRBJ2-4 and V is TRBV6-5, with D perhaps matching TRBD1 (6 bases). The source material was PBMCs. CDR3 loop: CASRDQGYAKNIQYF. CDR3 nucleotides: TGTGCCAGCAGGGACCAGGGGTACGCCAAAAACATTCAGTACTTC.